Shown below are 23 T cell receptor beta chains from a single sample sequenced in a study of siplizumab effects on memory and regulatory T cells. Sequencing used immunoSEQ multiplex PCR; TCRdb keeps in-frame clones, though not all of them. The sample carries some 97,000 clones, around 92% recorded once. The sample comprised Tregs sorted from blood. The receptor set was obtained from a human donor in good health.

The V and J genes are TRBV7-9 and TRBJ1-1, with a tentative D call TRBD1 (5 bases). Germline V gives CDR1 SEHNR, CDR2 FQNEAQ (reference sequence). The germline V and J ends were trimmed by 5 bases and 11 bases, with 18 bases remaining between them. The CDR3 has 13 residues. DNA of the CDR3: TGTGCCAGCAGCCCCGGGGGGTCCGAATCGGCTTTCTTT. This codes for CASSPGGSESAFF.

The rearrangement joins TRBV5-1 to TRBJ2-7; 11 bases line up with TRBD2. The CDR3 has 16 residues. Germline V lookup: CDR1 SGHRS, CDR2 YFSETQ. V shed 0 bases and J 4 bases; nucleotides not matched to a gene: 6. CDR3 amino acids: CASSLAPLAGGYEQYF. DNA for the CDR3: TGCGCCAGCAGCTTGGCCCCCCTAGCGGGAGGATACGAGCAGTACTTC.

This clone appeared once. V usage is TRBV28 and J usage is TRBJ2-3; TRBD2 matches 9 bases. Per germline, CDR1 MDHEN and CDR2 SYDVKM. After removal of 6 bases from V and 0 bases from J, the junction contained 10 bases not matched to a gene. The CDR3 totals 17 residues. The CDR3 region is CASRIPRGLASTDTQYF. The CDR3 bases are TGTGCCAGCAGAATCCCCCGGGGACTAGCTAGCACAGATACGCAGTATTTT.

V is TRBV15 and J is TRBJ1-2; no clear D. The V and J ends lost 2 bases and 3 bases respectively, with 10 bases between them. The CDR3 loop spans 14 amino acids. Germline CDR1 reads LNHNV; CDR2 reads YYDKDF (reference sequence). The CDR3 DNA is TGTGCCACCAGCAGACCCCAATCTTACTATGGCTACACCTTC. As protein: CATSRPQSYYGYTF.

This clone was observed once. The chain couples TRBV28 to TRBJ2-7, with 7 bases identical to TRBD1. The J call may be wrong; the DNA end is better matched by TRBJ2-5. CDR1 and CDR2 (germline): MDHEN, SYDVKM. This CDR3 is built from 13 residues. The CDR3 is CASSVGTEKTQYF. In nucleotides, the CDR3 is TGTGCCAGCAGTGTAGGGACAGAGAAGACCCAGTACTTC.

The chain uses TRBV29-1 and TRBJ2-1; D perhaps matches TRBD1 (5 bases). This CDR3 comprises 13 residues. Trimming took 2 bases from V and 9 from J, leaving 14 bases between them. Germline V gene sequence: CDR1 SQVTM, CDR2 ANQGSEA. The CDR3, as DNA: TGCAGCGTTGAACAGGTTCCGACAGTTGAGCAGTTCTTC. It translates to CSVEQVPTVEQFF.

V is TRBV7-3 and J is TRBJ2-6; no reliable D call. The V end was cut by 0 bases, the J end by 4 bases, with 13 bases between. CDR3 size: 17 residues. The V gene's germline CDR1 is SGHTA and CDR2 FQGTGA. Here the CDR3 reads CASSLTGQTTGANVLTF. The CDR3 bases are TGTGCCAGCAGCTTAACAGGCCAGACCACAGGGGCCAACGTCCTGACTTTC. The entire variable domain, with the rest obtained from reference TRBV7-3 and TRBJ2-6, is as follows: GAGVSQTPSNKVTEKGKYVELRCDPISGHTALYWYRQSLGQGPEFLIYFQGTGAADDSGLPNDRFFAVRPEGSVSTLKIQRTERGDSAVYLCASSLTGQTTGANVLTFGAGSRLTVL.

Here the CDR3 reads CASTAGGGSLRQFF. DNA for the CDR3: TGTGCCAGTACCGCCGGTGGCGGGAGCTTGAGGCAGTTCTTC. The chain carries TRBV19 and TRBJ2-1; 7 nucleotides align to TRBD2. CDR3 length equals 14 residues. V was clipped by 7 bases and J by 12 bases; unmatched bases: 15. CDR1 and CDR2 (germline): LNHDA, SQIVND (reference sequence).

Written as DNA, the CDR3 is TGTGCCAGCAGCTCATGGGACGGGAATGAAAAACTGTTTTTT. Protein product: CASSSWDGNEKLFF. The V call is TRBV7-8, the J call TRBJ1-4; D is perhaps TRBD1 (5 bases). Looked up from germline, CDR1 is SGHVS and CDR2 is FQNEAQ. The length of the CDR3 is 14 residues. The ends were cut back, 4 bases at V and 5 bases at J, with 11 bases in the middle.

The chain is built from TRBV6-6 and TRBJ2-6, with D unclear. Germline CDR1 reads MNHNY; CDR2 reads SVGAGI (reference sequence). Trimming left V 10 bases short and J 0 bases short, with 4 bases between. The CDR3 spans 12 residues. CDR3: CATNSGANVLTF. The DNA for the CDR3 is TGTGCCACCAACTCTGGGGCCAACGTCCTGACTTTC.

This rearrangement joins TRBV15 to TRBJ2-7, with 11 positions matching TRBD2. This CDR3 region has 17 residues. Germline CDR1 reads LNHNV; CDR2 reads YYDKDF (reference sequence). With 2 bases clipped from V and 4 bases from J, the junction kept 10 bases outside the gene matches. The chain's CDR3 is CATSRQFSSGRSYEQYF. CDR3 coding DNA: TGTGCCACCAGCAGACAATTCTCTAGCGGGAGGTCGTACGAGCAGTACTTC.

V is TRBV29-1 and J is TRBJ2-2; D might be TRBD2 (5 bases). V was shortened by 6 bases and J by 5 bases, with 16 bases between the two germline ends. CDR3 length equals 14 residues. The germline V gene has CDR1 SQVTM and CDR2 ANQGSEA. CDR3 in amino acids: CSVTERVNTGELFF. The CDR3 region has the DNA TGCAGCGTGACGGAGAGGGTAAATACCGGGGAGCTGTTTTTT.

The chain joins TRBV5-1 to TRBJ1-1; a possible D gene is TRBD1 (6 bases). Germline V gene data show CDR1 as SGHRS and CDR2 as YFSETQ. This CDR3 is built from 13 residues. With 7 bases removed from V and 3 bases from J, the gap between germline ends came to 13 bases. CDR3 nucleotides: TGCGCCAGCCGGGGGCGCAGGGACACTGAAGCTTTCTTT. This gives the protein CASRGRRDTEAFF. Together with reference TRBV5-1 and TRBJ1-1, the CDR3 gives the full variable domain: KAGVTQTPRYLIKTRGQQVTLSCSPISGHRSVSWYQQTPGQGLQFLFEYFSETQRNKGNFPGRFSGRQFSNSRSEMNVSTLELGDSALYLCASRGRRDTEAFFGQGTRLTVV.

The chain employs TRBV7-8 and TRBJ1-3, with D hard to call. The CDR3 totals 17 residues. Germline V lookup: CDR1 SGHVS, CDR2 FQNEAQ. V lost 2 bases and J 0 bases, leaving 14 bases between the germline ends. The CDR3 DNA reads TGTGCCAGCAGCTTATCAAGGATTCAAAGCTCTGGAAACACCATATATTTT. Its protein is CASSLSRIQSSGNTIYF.

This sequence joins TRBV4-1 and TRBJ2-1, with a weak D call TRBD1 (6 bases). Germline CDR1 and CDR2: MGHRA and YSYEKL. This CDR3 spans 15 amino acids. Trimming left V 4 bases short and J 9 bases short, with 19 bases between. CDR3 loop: CASSPHYRVWGEQFF. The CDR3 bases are TGCGCCAGCAGCCCACACTACAGGGTATGGGGTGAGCAGTTCTTC.

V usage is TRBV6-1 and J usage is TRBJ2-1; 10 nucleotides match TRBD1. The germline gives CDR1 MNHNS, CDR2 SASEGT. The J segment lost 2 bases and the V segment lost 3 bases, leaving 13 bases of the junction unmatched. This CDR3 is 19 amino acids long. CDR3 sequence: CASSDRTGGLLGPYNEQFF. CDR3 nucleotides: TGTGCCAGCAGTGATAGGACAGGGGGATTATTAGGTCCCTACAATGAGCAGTTCTTC.

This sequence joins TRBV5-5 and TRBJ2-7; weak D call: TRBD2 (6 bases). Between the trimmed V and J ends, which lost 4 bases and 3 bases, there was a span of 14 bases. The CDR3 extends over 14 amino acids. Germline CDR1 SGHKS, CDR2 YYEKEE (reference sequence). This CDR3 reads CASSPEGWSYEQYF. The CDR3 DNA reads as TGTGCCAGCAGCCCGGAGGGGTGGAGCTACGAGCAGTACTTC.

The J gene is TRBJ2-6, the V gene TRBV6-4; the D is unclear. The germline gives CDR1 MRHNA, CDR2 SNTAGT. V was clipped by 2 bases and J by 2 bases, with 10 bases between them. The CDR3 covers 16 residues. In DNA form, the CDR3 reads TGTGCCAGCAGTGACCCACCTGCTCCTGGGGCCAACGTCCTGACTTTC. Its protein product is CASSDPPAPGANVLTF.

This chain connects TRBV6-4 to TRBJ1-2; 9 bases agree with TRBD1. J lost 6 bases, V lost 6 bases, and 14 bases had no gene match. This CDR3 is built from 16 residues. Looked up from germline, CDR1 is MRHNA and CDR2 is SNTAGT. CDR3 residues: CASSPGEDRGPNGYTF. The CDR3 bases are TGTGCCAGCAGCCCTGGGGAGGACAGGGGTCCGAATGGCTACACCTTC.

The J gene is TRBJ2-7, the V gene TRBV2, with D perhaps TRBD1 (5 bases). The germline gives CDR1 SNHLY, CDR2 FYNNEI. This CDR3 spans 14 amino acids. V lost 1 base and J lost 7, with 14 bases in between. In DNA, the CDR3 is TGTGCCAGCAGTGAAGGCAGGGTAGTGGAGGAGCAGTACTTC. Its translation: CASSEGRVVEEQYF.

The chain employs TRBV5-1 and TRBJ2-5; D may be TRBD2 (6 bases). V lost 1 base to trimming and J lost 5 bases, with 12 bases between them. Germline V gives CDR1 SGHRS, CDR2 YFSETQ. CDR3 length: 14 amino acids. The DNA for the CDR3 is TGCGCCAGCAGCTTGTCGTCCGGGAGCGAGACCCAGTACTTC. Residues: CASSLSSGSETQYF. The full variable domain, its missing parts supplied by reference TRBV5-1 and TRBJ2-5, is KAGVTQTPRYLIKTRGQQVTLSCSPISGHRSVSWYQQTPGQGLQFLFEYFSETQRNKGNFPGRFSGRQFSNSRSEMNVSTLELGDSALYLCASSLSSGSETQYFGPGTRLLVL.

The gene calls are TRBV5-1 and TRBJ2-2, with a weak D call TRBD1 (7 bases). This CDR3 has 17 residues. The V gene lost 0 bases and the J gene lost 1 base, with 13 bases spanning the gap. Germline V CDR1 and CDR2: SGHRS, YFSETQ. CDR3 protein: CASSLDRGGENTGELFF. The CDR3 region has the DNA TGCGCCAGCAGCTTGGACAGGGGAGGTGAGAACACCGGGGAGCTGTTTTTT.

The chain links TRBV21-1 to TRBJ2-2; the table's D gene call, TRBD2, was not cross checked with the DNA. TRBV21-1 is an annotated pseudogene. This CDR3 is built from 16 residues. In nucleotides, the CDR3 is TGTGCCAGCAGCAAATTTCCGGGGGGTAAGAAAGGGGAGCTGTTTTTT. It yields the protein CASSKFPGGKKGELFF.